This T cell receptor (beta chain) was documented in a study of T cell therapy after organ transplantation. Study-wide background: T cells were expanded two to three weeks with 30 CMV class I/II epitopes.

Study-level findings and limits: Nonresponder repertoires showed strong pretherapy expansions, barely changing post-therapy. Low CD8+ T cell yield possibly reduced coverage, hiding nonresponder expansions.

The method was immunoSEQ multiplex PCR; TCRdb's version includes in-frame clones alone and lacks a portion of them. This table has some 48,000 clones, over 90% appearing once. Drug-resistant or recurrent cytomegalovirus affected these solid-organ transplant recipient patients. The CDR3 has 14 amino acids. Deletions cut 3 bases from V and 2 bases from J, with 12 bases between. CDR1 is SGHDT, CDR2 YYEEEE, per germline. By proportion, this clone is medium-sized. Its antigen is unknown. V is TRBV5-6 and J is TRBJ2-7, with D possibly matching TRBD2 (7 bases). This sequence originates from a human patient who had received a solid organ transplant and had CMV disease. Sequencing was performed on CD8+ T cells from blood, taken before autologous CMV-specific T cell therapy. DNA for the CDR3: TGTGCCAGCAGCTCCGGGGGGCTGGCCTACGAGCAGTACTTC. It encodes CASSSGGLAYEQYF.